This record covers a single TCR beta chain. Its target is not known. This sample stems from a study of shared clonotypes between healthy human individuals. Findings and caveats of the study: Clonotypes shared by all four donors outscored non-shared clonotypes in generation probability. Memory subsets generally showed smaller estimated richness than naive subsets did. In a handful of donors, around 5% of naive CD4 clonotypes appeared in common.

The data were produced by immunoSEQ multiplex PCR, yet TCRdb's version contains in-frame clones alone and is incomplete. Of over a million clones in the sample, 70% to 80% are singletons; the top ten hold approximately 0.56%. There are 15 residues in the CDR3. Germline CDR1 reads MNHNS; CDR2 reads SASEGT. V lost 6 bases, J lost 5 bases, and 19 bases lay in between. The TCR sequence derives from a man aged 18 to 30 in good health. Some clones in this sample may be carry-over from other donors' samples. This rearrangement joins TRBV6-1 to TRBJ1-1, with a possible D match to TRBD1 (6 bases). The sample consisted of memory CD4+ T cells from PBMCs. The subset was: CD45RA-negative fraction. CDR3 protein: CASSTLQGFKTEAFF. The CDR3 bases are TGTGCCAGCAGCACATTACAGGGTTTCAAGACTGAAGCTTTCTTT.